The 18 T cell receptor beta chains presented below share a single source sample, sequenced in a study of Graves' ophthalmopathy and Graves' hyperthyroidism. RNA transcripts yielded amplified TCR beta CDR3 regions. An opening RT-PCR round employed HTBI primers and preceded a second-round multiplex PCR. In TCRdb, the multiplex PCR reads were re-called with MiXCR into one record per CDR3 protein. The sample yields roughly 420,000 distinct CDR3 sequences, more than 20% seen once. Source material: peripheral blood. These receptors all stem from a woman between 18 and 30 years old with stable Graves' hyperthyroidism.

This clonotype was observed a handful of times. A single base separates this from a much larger clone, so it may be a read error. The J gene is TRBJ2-2, the V gene TRBV5-4; 8 bases line up with TRBD2. CDR1 is SGHNT, CDR2 YYREEE, per germline (reference sequence). After removal of 7 bases from V and 2 bases from J, the junction contained 7 bases not matched to a gene. The CDR3 is made up of 15 amino acids. Here the CDR3 reads CASGSTSANTGELFF. The DNA for the CDR3 is TGTGCCAGCGGCTCGACTAGCGCTAACACCGGGGAGCTGTTTTTT.

The sample holds many counts of this clonotype. V usage is TRBV20-1 and J usage is TRBJ2-7; D not certain. CDR1 is DFQATT, CDR2 SNEGSKA, per germline (reference sequence). Trimming removed 3 bases at V and 5 bases at J, with 11 bases between. The CDR3 loop spans 12 amino acids. The CDR3 sequence: CSASDGRDEQYF. CDR3 in DNA: TGCAGTGCTAGCGACGGGCGAGACGAGCAGTACTTC.

This clonotype turned up a few times. This chain uses TRBV12-3 or TRBV12-4 with TRBJ2-5, with 8 positions matching TRBD1. This CDR3 comprises 14 residues. The V and J ends lost 6 bases and 2 bases, in that order; junction bases with no gene match: 5. CDR3 in DNA: TGTGCCAGCAGACCGAACAGGGGGCAAGAGACCCAGTACTTC. Protein sequence: CASRPNRGQETQYF.

The gene calls are TRBV30 and TRBJ1-1; D might be TRBD1 (6 bases). V lost 2 bases and J lost 11, with 12 bases in between. CDR3 size: 11 residues. Germline CDR1 reads GTSNPN; CDR2 reads SVGIG (reference sequence). Written as DNA, the CDR3 is TGTGCCTGGAGTAAGGGGGTACGGGCTTTCTTT. Translation gives CAWSKGVRAFF.

Only a few counts were recorded for this clonotype. The chain carries TRBV27 and TRBJ2-5, with TRBD2 matching over 7 bases. The CDR3 contains 15 residues. Germline V gene data show CDR1 as MNHEY and CDR2 as SMNVEV (reference sequence). V was clipped by 5 bases and J by 4 bases; unmatched bases: 10. CDR3: CASSRGAGSGETQYF. CDR3 bases: TGTGCCAGCAGTAGGGGAGCGGGGTCCGGAGAGACCCAGTACTTC.

The sample holds a few counts of this clonotype. The rearrangement joins TRBV7-8 to TRBJ2-7; 11 bases agree with TRBD2. Germline values: CDR1 SGHVS, CDR2 FQNEAQ. J gave up 4 bases and V 5 bases, and 7 bases lay outside the gene matches. CDR3 length: 15 amino acids. The CDR3 spells CASSPLTSGNYEQYF. CDR3 sequence (DNA): TGTGCCAGCAGCCCCCTGACTAGCGGGAATTACGAGCAGTACTTC.

The chain carries TRBV20-1 and TRBJ2-7; D may be TRBD1 (5 bases). Trimming shortened V by 0 bases and J by 4 bases, and 19 bases separated the two germline ends. The V gene's germline CDR1 is DFQATT and CDR2 SNEGSKA (reference sequence). CDR3 length: 16 residues. CDR3 DNA sequence: TGCAGTGCTAGAGAGGTTCGATGGGGCAGAGGATACGAGCAGTACTTC. This gives the protein CSAREVRWGRGYEQYF.

This clonotype has a count of ten or more. This chain's CDR3 is CSYSGTSGDYSYEQYF. The CDR3 DNA reads TGCAGCTATTCCGGGACTAGCGGGGACTACTCCTACGAGCAGTACTTC. The chain employs TRBV29-1 and TRBJ2-7; 13 nucleotides agree with TRBD2. The germline V gene encodes CDR1 SQVTM and CDR2 ANQGSEA. This CDR3 comprises 16 residues. Trimming at V came to 8 bases and at J to 0 bases, leaving 10 bases not matched to a gene.

In this sample, this clonotype turned up many times. The chain recombines TRBV7-8 with TRBJ1-1; 7 positions match TRBD1. This CDR3 spans 15 amino acids. Per germline, CDR1 SGHVS and CDR2 FQNEAQ. V shed 6 bases and J 1 base; nucleotides not matched to a gene: 8. The CDR3 DNA is TGTGCCAGCAGAGGAAACAGGGGCCGGAACACTGAAGCTTTCTTT. Residues: CASRGNRGRNTEAFF. The full variable domain, in which reference TRBV7-8 and TRBJ1-1 provide the parts outside the CDR3, is GAGVSQSPRYKVAKRGQDVALRCDPISGHVSLFWYQQALGQGPEFLTYFQNEAQLDKSGLPSDRFFAERPEGSVSTLKIQRTQQEDSAVYLCASRGNRGRNTEAFFGQGTRLTVV.

The genes are TRBV2 and TRBJ2-2; D gene unclear. V lost 2 bases to trimming and J lost 6 bases, with 10 bases between them. The CDR3 has 14 amino acids. Per germline, CDR1 SNHLY and CDR2 FYNNEI. CDR3 sequence reads: CASSERGQAGELFF. The CDR3 DNA is TGTGCCAGCAGTGAAAGAGGTCAGGCCGGGGAGCTGTTTTTT.

The sample holds many counts of this clonotype. The V call is TRBV19, the J call TRBJ2-7; weak D call: TRBD2 (6 bases). The V and J ends lost 7 bases and 2 bases respectively, with 18 bases between them. CDR1 is LNHDA and CDR2 is SQIVND in the germline V gene (reference sequence). CDR3 length equals 15 residues. In DNA form, the CDR3 reads TGTGCCAGTAAGGCAGGTTTGGGGGGAACCTACGAGCAGTACTTC. Its translation: CASKAGLGGTYEQYF. Complete variable domain (other parts from reference TRBV19 and TRBJ2-7): DGGITQSPKYLFRKEGQNVTLSCEQNLNHDAMYWYRQDPGQGLRLIYYSQIVNDFQKGDIAEGYSVSREKKESFPLTVTSAQKNPTAFYLCASKAGLGGTYEQYFGPGTRLTVT.

This clonotype was seen at least ten times. The chain recombines TRBV5-4 with TRBJ2-7; the D gene is possibly TRBD1 (5 bases). Trimming shortened V by 2 bases and J by 4 bases, and 16 bases separated the two germline ends. This CDR3 is 15 amino acids long. CDR1 is SGHNT and CDR2 is YYREEE in the germline V gene (reference sequence). The DNA of the CDR3 is TGTGCCAGCAGCTTTTTCAAAGGGGCTAGTTACGAGCAGTACTTC. Amino acids: CASSFFKGASYEQYF. The entire variable domain, with the rest obtained from reference TRBV5-4 and TRBJ2-7, is as follows: ETGVTQSPTHLIKTRGQQVTLRCSSQSGHNTVSWYQQALGQGPQFIFQYYREEENGRGNFPPRFSGLQFPNYSSELNVNALELDDSALYLCASSFFKGASYEQYFGPGTRLTVT.

The rearrangement uses TRBV6-1 and TRBJ2-5; TRBD1 aligns across 11 bases. The V gene end was trimmed by 5 bases and the J gene end by 7 bases; junction bases not matched to a gene: 12. From germline, CDR1 is MNHNS and CDR2 SASEGT. The CDR3 has 16 amino acids. As DNA, the CDR3 is TGTGCCAGCAGTACGGATCCGGGACAGGGGGACGTGACCCAGTACTTC. Translating it yields CASSTDPGQGDVTQYF.

This clonotype has a count of ten or more. V and J are TRBV30 and TRBJ1-2; D unclear. Germline lookup yields CDR1 GTSNPN and CDR2 SVGIG (reference sequence). The ends were cut back, 1 base at V and 5 bases at J, with 8 bases in the middle. The CDR3 is made up of 12 amino acids. The chain's CDR3 is CAWSARWYGYTF. CDR3 nucleotide sequence: TGTGCCTGGAGTGCCCGATGGTATGGCTACACCTTC.

This clonotype was counted many times. This rearrangement joins TRBV11-2 to TRBJ2-7; 9 nucleotides line up with TRBD2. V trimming: 5 bases; J trimming: 4 bases; junction bases outside the gene matches: 6. Germline CDR1 is SGHAT and CDR2 is FQNNGV. CDR3 length equals 14 residues. The CDR3 DNA reads as TGTGCCAGCAGCCCCCTAGCGGGACTTTACGAGCAGTACTTC. It codes for CASSPLAGLYEQYF.

This sequence joins TRBV25-1 and TRBJ2-7; TRBD1 matches 8 bases. Germline CDR1 is MGHDK and CDR2 is SYGVNS. The V and J ends lost 5 bases and 2 bases, in that order; junction bases with no gene match: 8. This CDR3 has 15 residues. CDR3 loop: CASSQEQGGPYEQYF. For the CDR3, the DNA is TGTGCCAGCAGTCAGGAACAGGGGGGCCCCTACGAGCAGTACTTC.

In its sample, this clonotype was seen once. A read error may be the cause here, since a much bigger clone is one base away. The chain joins TRBV29-1 to TRBJ2-7; the D is unclear. The CDR3 covers 15 residues. CDR1 is SQVTM, CDR2 ANQGSEA, per germline. Trimming cost V 2 bases and J 3 bases, with 17 bases left between them. The CDR3: CSVETRWEQLYEQYF. CDR3 bases: TGCAGCGTTGAAACAAGGTGGGAACAACTCTACGAGCAGTACTTC.

This clonotype was found once. The chain couples TRBV11-3 to TRBJ1-2; 7 nucleotides match TRBD1. CDR1 is SGHNT, CDR2 YENEEA, per germline. The CDR3 is 13 amino acids. The junction had 7 bases not matched to a gene; V was cut back by 5 bases and J by 7 bases. The CDR3 nucleotides are TGTGCCAGCAGCGCCGACAGGGTACGTGGCTACACCTTC. It yields the protein CASSADRVRGYTF.